These T cell receptor beta chains were read from a single sample in a study of cytomegalovirus exposure and HLA in healthy donors. This table comes from immunoSEQ multiplex PCR, and its TCRdb copy is limited to in-frame clones, with some not included. The sample's table shows around 70,000 clones. Sequencing was carried out using PBMCs. These receptors were taken from a woman aged 25 to 39 in good health and CMV-seronegative. The CDR3 runs from the conserved cysteine through the conserved F or W. A D gene is named only where the DNA matches it firmly.

d_call j_call v_call cdr3_aa cdr3_nt
TRBD1 TRBJ1-1 TRBV4-1 CASSRGDRGTEAFF TGCGCCAGCAGCCGGGGGGACAGGGGCACTGAAGCTTTCTTT
NA TRBJ1-2 TRBV5-4 CASSLEDRGYGYTF TGTGCCAGCAGCTTGGAGGACCGGGGCTATGGCTACACCTTC
TRBD1 TRBJ1-1 TRBV2 CASSQWTGNTEAFF TGTGCCAGCAGCCAGTGGACAGGTAACACTGAAGCTTTCTTT
NA TRBJ2-2 TRBV7-9 CASSTPQANTGELFF TGTGCCAGCAGCACGCCCCAGGCGAACACCGGGGAGCTGTTTTTT
NA TRBJ2-7 TRBV5-1 CASSWSRGSSYEQYF TGCGCCAGCAGCTGGTCTAGAGGTAGCTCCTACGAGCAGTACTTC
TRBD1 TRBJ2-2 TRBV7-9 CASSIEGAPGELFF TGTGCCAGCAGCATAGAGGGGGCGCCCGGGGAGCTGTTTTTT
NA TRBJ2-1 TRBV7-8 CASSLELRTFRNEQFF TGTGCCAGCAGCTTAGAGTTGCGGACTTTTAGAAATGAGCAGTTCTTC
TRBD2 TRBJ2-6 TRBV11-3 CASSPGTSGTSSGANVLTF TGTGCCAGCAGCCCCGGGACTAGCGGGACGAGCTCTGGGGCCAACGTCCTGACTTTC
TRBD1 TRBJ2-3 TRBV28 CASSKGTGVTDTQYF TGTGCCAGCAGTAAAGGGACAGGGGTGACAGATACGCAGTATTTT
TRBD1 TRBJ2-5 TRBV4-1 CASSRDRGPWETQYF TGCGCCAGCAGCCGGGACAGGGGGCCGTGGGAGACCCAGTACTTC
TRBD2 TRBJ2-7 TRBV20-1 CSGRQRGEQYF TGCAGTGGTCGCCAGCGGGGAGAGCAGTACTTC
NA TRBJ1-5 TRBV6-5 CASSPYSNQPQHF TGTGCCAGCAGCCCTTATAGCAATCAGCCCCAGCATTTT
TRBD2 TRBJ2-3 TRBV5-1 CASSFRAGGLTDTQYF TGCGCCAGCAGCTTTAGGGCGGGGGGGCTCACAGATACGCAGTATTTT
NA TRBJ1-3 TRBV30 CAWDRSLSGNTIYF TGTGCCTGGGACAGATCCCTCTCTGGAAACACCATATATTTT
TRBD1 TRBJ1-5 TRBV6-5 CASSYRGTGNQPQHF TGTGCCAGCAGTTACCGTGGGACAGGCAATCAGCCCCAGCATTTT
NA TRBJ1-1 TRBV5-6 CASSLNGEDTEAFF TGTGCCAGCAGCTTGAACGGAGAGGACACTGAAGCTTTCTTT
NA TRBJ1-3 TRBV9 CASSVYGGSGNTIYF TGTGCCAGCAGCGTATACGGGGGCTCTGGAAACACCATATATTTT
TRBD1 TRBJ1-2 TRBV5-4 CASSADRGPWGYTF TGTGCCAGCAGCGCGGACAGGGGCCCTTGGGGCTACACCTTC
TRBD1 TRBJ1-4 TRBV6-5 CASSYTTGTNEKLFF TGTGCCAGCAGTTACACGACAGGGACTAATGAAAAACTGTTTTTT
NA TRBJ1-1 TRBV5-4 CASSLAGMNTEAFF TGTGCCAGCAGCTTGGCAGGGATGAACACTGAAGCTTTCTTT
TRBD2 TRBJ2-7 TRBV7-9 CASSPRTSGILQGSYEQYF TGTGCCAGCAGCCCTAGGACTAGCGGGATTTTACAAGGCTCCTACGAGCAGTACTTC
TRBD2 TRBJ2-7 TRBV7-6 CASSLEREGYEQYF TGTGCCAGCAGCTTAGAGCGGGAGGGGTACGAGCAGTACTTC
TRBD1 TRBJ1-2 TRBV9 CASSVDTGGYVHGYTF TGTGCCAGCAGCGTAGATACAGGGGGCTATGTTCATGGCTACACCTTC
TRBD2 TRBJ2-2 TRBV2 CASSGLAGGPNTGELFF TGTGCCAGCAGCGGCTTAGCGGGAGGCCCGAACACCGGGGAGCTGTTTTTT
NA TRBJ1-1 TRBV30 CAWSPSPTANTEAFF TGTGCCTGGAGTCCCTCCCCCACAGCGAACACTGAAGCTTTCTTT
NA TRBJ2-5 TRBV10-3 CAIRGQDQETQYF TGTGCCATCAGGGGCCAGGACCAAGAGACCCAGTACTTC
NA TRBJ2-1 TRBV11-2 CASSLPGALEGLAEQFF TGTGCCAGCAGCTTGCCCGGAGCGTTGGAGGGGTTAGCTGAGCAGTTCTTC
NA TRBJ2-7 TRBV27 CASSPTGISYEQYF TGTGCCAGCAGTCCCACAGGGATCTCCTACGAGCAGTACTTC
TRBD1 TRBJ1-2 TRBV27 CASRKTGGGYTF TGTGCCAGCAGAAAGACAGGGGGAGGCTACACCTTC
TRBD2 TRBJ2-7 TRBV7-9 CASSLVAGASYEQYF TGTGCCAGCAGCTTAGTAGCGGGGGCCTCCTACGAGCAGTACTTC